Listed below are T cell receptor beta chains from one sample, sequenced in a study of blood T cell repertoires in COVID-19. Sequencing used immunoSEQ multiplex PCR; TCRdb keeps in-frame clones, though not all of them. In the table there are under 200,000 clones, 84% of which are singletons. Sequenced sample: peripheral blood. The source is a man between 40 and 49 years old who had recovered from COVID-19. Both conserved end residues are part of each CDR3. Fields, in order: clone size, D gene, J gene, V gene, CDR3 DNA, CDR3 protein. The D gene is left open where the match is weak. The size field is filled for only some rows; it gives once, few, many or a size class.

size: .
D: .
J: TRBJ2-7
V: TRBV4-3
DNA: TGCGCCAGCAGCCAAGAGGGGGGTCAGGAGTACGAGCAGTACTTC
CDR3: CASSQEGGQEYEQYF

size: .
D: .
J: TRBJ2-7
V: TRBV6-5
DNA: TGTGCCAGCCTGGCGGCCTACGAGCAGTACTTC
CDR3: CASLAAYEQYF

size: many
D: TRBD1
J: TRBJ1-4
V: TRBV7-9
DNA: TGTGCCAGCAGTCGGCTGACAGGGGGGAATGAAAAACTGTTTTTT
CDR3: CASSRLTGGNEKLFF

size: .
D: .
J: TRBJ1-6
V: TRBV2
DNA: TGTGCCAGCAGTCCGGAGGACAATTCACCCCTCCACTTT
CDR3: CASSPEDNSPLHF

size: .
D: .
J: TRBJ1-1
V: TRBV6-5
DNA: TGTGCCAGCAGTTACTTCAGCGACGGGAACACTGAAGCTTTCTTT
CDR3: CASSYFSDGNTEAFF

size: .
D: TRBD2
J: TRBJ2-7
V: TRBV7-2
DNA: TGTGCCAGCAGCTTATCAGCCAGCGGGAGGGGGTCCTACGAGCAGTACTTC
CDR3: CASSLSASGRGSYEQYF

size: .
D: .
J: TRBJ2-7
V: TRBV27
DNA: TGTGCCAGCAGTTTGAGGGAGAATAACGAGCAGTACTTC
CDR3: CASSLRENNEQYF

size: few
D: .
J: TRBJ1-5
V: TRBV6-2/TRBV6-3
DNA: TGTGCCAGCAGTTCATACGGCGGGGGCGAGGGCAATCAGCCCCAGCATTTT
CDR3: CASSSYGGGEGNQPQHF

size: .
D: TRBD2
J: TRBJ2-1
V: TRBV10-3
DNA: TGTGCCACCGTAGCGGGGGGTGGCGATGAGCAGTTCTTC
CDR3: CATVAGGGDEQFF

size: .
D: .
J: TRBJ2-2
V: TRBV7-3
DNA: TGTGCCAGCAGCTTAGCCGGAGTGGGTACCGGGGAGCTGTTTTTT
CDR3: CASSLAGVGTGELFF

size: .
D: TRBD2
J: TRBJ2-1
V: TRBV6-6
DNA: TGTGCCAGCAGTTATCTAGCGGGGGCAAATGAGCAGTTCTTC
CDR3: CASSYLAGANEQFF

size: .
D: TRBD1
J: TRBJ1-4
V: TRBV10-3
DNA: TGTGCCATCAGTGACCGACAGGGCCCAACTAATGAAAAACTGTTTTTT
CDR3: CAISDRQGPTNEKLFF

size: .
D: TRBD1
J: TRBJ1-2
V: TRBV3-1/TRBV3-2
DNA: TGTGCCAGCAGCAAAAGACAGGGGAGCTATGGCTACACCTTC
CDR3: CASSKRQGSYGYTF

size: .
D: .
J: TRBJ1-1
V: TRBV19
DNA: TGTGCCAGTAGTACAGGGAGGTTAAAGAGTGAAGCTTTCTTT
CDR3: CASSTGRLKSEAFF

size: once
D: .
J: TRBJ2-3
V: TRBV28
DNA: TGTGCCGCGGCAACTGGTGGAGATACGCAGTATTTT
CDR3: CAAATGGDTQYF

size: .
D: .
J: TRBJ2-5
V: TRBV24-1
DNA: TGTGCCACCAGTCGAAAAGGGAGAGGACGGGAGACCCAGTACTTC
CDR3: CATSRKGRGRETQYF

size: .
D: .
J: TRBJ2-3
V: TRBV11-3
DNA: TGTGCCAGCAGCTTTAGAACCACTAGCACAGATACGCAGTATTTT
CDR3: CASSFRTTSTDTQYF

size: .
D: TRBD1
J: TRBJ2-4
V: TRBV5-5
DNA: TGTGCCAGCAGGTTCGGACAGGGAAAAAACATTCAGTACTTC
CDR3: CASRFGQGKNIQYF

size: .
D: TRBD1
J: TRBJ2-4
V: TRBV5-1
DNA: TGCGCCAGCAGCTTGGGACAGGGCAAAAACATTCAGTACTTC
CDR3: CASSLGQGKNIQYF

size: .
D: .
J: TRBJ2-5
V: TRBV3-1/TRBV3-2
DNA: TGTGCCAGCAGCCCCAGGGCCGACCAAGAGACCCAGTACTTC
CDR3: CASSPRADQETQYF

size: .
D: .
J: TRBJ2-2
V: TRBV30
DNA: TGTGCCTGGAACAGGGCCGTAAGGGTGGTGGACACCGGGGAGCTGTTTTTT
CDR3: CAWNRAVRVVDTGELFF

size: .
D: .
J: TRBJ1-6
V: TRBV20-1
DNA: TGCAGTGCTAGTGCACAGGGAAACTCCTATAATTCACCCCTCCACTTT
CDR3: CSASAQGNSYNSPLHF

size: .
D: TRBD1
J: TRBJ1-1
V: TRBV7-9
DNA: TGTGCCAGCAGGGAAGGACAGGGCCTATCCGCTTTCTTT
CDR3: CASREGQGLSAFF

size: .
D: .
J: TRBJ2-4
V: TRBV27
DNA: TGTGCCAGCAGCCTGGGGAGGACCGGAGCCATTCAGTACTTC
CDR3: CASSLGRTGAIQYF

size: few
D: TRBD1
J: TRBJ2-7
V: TRBV19
DNA: TGTGCCAGTAGTCCCCCGACAGGGAATTCGTACGAGCAGTACTTC
CDR3: CASSPPTGNSYEQYF

size: .
D: TRBD1
J: TRBJ2-7
V: TRBV7-2
DNA: TGTGCCAGCAGCCCCGGGACAGGGGCCTACGAGCAGTACTTC
CDR3: CASSPGTGAYEQYF

size: .
D: .
J: TRBJ1-1
V: TRBV7-9
DNA: TGTGCCAGCAGCCTACAAGGATCCCAGAGGTCCGAAGCTTTCTTT
CDR3: CASSLQGSQRSEAFF

size: .
D: .
J: TRBJ1-1
V: TRBV7-2
DNA: TGTGCCAGCAGCCCGCGGGCCCAACCGGACACTGAAGCTTTCTTT
CDR3: CASSPRAQPDTEAFF

size: .
D: .
J: TRBJ1-5
V: TRBV28
DNA: TGTGCCAGCGTTGACAGCTTCAATCAGCCCCAGCATTTT
CDR3: CASVDSFNQPQHF

size: .
D: .
J: TRBJ2-7
V: TRBV27
DNA: TGTGCCAGCAGTTTAAGGGGCAGGTCCTACGAGCAGTACTTC
CDR3: CASSLRGRSYEQYF

size: .
D: .
J: TRBJ2-1
V: TRBV30
DNA: TGTGCCTGGTTCCCGGGTAGAAATGAGCAGTTCTTC
CDR3: CAWFPGRNEQFF

size: many
D: TRBD1
J: TRBJ1-3
V: TRBV11-3
DNA: TGTGCCAGCAGCCTACAGGGGAGCTCTGGAAACACCATATATTTT
CDR3: CASSLQGSSGNTIYF